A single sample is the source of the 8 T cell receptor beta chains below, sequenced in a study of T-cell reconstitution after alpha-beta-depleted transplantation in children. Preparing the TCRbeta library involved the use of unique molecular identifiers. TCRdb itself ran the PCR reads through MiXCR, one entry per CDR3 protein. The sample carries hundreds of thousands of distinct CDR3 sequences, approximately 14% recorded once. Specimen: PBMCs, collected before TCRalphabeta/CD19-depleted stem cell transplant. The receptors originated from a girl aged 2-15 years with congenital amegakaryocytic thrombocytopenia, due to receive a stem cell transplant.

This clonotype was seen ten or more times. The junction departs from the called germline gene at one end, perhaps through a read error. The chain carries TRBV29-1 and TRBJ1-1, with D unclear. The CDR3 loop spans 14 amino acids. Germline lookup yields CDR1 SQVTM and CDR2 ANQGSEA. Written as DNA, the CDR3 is TGCAGCGTTCAAGACATCCCGGTGAACACTGAAGCTTTCTTT. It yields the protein CSVQDIPVNTEAFF.

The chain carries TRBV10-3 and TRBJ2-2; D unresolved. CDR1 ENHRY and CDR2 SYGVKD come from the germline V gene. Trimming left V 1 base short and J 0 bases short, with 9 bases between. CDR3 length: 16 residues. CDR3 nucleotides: TGTGCCATCAGTGAGTGGCTGGGGTCGAACACCGGGGAGCTGTTTTTT. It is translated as CAISEWLGSNTGELFF.

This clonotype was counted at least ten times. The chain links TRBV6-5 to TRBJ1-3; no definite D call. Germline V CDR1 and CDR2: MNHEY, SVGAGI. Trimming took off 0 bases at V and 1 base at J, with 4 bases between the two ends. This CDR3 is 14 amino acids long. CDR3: CASSYSGSGNTIYF. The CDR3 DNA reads TGTGCCAGCAGTTACTCCGGATCTGGAAACACCATATATTTT.

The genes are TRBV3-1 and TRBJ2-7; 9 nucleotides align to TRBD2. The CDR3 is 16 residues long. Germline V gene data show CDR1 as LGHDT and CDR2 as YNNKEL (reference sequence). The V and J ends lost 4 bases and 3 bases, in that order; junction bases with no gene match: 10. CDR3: CASSLEAGGPYYEQYF. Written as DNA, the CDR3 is TGTGCCAGCAGCCTCGAGGCGGGAGGGCCCTACTACGAGCAGTACTTC.

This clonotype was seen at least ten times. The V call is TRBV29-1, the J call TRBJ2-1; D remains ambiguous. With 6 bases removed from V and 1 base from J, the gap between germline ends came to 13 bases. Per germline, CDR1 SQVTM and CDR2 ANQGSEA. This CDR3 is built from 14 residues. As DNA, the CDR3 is TGCAGCGTCCCATCTTCTGGATCCTACAATGAGCAGTTCTTC. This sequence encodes CSVPSSGSYNEQFF.

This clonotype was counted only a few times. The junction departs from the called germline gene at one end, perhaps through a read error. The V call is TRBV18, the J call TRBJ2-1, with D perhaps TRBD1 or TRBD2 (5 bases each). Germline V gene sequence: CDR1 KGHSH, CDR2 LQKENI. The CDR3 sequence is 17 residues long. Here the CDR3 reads CASSPAYGTSSYNEQFF. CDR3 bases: TGTGCCAGCTCACCCGCATATGGGACGTCGTCCTATAATGAGCAGTTCTTC.

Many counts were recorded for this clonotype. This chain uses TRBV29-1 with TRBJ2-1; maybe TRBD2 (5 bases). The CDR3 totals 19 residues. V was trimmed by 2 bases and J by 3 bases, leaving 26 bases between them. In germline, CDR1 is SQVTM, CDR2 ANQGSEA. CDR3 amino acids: CSVEKFGLGLPPNYNEQFF. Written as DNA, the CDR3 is TGCAGCGTTGAAAAGTTTGGATTAGGACTTCCGCCGAACTACAATGAGCAGTTCTTC.

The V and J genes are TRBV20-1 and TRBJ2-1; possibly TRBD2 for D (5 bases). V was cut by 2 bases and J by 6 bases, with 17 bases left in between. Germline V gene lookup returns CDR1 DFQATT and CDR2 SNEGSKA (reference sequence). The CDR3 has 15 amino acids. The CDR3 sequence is CSARFLGSAFNEQFF. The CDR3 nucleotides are TGCAGTGCTAGATTTCTGGGGAGTGCTTTCAATGAGCAGTTCTTC.